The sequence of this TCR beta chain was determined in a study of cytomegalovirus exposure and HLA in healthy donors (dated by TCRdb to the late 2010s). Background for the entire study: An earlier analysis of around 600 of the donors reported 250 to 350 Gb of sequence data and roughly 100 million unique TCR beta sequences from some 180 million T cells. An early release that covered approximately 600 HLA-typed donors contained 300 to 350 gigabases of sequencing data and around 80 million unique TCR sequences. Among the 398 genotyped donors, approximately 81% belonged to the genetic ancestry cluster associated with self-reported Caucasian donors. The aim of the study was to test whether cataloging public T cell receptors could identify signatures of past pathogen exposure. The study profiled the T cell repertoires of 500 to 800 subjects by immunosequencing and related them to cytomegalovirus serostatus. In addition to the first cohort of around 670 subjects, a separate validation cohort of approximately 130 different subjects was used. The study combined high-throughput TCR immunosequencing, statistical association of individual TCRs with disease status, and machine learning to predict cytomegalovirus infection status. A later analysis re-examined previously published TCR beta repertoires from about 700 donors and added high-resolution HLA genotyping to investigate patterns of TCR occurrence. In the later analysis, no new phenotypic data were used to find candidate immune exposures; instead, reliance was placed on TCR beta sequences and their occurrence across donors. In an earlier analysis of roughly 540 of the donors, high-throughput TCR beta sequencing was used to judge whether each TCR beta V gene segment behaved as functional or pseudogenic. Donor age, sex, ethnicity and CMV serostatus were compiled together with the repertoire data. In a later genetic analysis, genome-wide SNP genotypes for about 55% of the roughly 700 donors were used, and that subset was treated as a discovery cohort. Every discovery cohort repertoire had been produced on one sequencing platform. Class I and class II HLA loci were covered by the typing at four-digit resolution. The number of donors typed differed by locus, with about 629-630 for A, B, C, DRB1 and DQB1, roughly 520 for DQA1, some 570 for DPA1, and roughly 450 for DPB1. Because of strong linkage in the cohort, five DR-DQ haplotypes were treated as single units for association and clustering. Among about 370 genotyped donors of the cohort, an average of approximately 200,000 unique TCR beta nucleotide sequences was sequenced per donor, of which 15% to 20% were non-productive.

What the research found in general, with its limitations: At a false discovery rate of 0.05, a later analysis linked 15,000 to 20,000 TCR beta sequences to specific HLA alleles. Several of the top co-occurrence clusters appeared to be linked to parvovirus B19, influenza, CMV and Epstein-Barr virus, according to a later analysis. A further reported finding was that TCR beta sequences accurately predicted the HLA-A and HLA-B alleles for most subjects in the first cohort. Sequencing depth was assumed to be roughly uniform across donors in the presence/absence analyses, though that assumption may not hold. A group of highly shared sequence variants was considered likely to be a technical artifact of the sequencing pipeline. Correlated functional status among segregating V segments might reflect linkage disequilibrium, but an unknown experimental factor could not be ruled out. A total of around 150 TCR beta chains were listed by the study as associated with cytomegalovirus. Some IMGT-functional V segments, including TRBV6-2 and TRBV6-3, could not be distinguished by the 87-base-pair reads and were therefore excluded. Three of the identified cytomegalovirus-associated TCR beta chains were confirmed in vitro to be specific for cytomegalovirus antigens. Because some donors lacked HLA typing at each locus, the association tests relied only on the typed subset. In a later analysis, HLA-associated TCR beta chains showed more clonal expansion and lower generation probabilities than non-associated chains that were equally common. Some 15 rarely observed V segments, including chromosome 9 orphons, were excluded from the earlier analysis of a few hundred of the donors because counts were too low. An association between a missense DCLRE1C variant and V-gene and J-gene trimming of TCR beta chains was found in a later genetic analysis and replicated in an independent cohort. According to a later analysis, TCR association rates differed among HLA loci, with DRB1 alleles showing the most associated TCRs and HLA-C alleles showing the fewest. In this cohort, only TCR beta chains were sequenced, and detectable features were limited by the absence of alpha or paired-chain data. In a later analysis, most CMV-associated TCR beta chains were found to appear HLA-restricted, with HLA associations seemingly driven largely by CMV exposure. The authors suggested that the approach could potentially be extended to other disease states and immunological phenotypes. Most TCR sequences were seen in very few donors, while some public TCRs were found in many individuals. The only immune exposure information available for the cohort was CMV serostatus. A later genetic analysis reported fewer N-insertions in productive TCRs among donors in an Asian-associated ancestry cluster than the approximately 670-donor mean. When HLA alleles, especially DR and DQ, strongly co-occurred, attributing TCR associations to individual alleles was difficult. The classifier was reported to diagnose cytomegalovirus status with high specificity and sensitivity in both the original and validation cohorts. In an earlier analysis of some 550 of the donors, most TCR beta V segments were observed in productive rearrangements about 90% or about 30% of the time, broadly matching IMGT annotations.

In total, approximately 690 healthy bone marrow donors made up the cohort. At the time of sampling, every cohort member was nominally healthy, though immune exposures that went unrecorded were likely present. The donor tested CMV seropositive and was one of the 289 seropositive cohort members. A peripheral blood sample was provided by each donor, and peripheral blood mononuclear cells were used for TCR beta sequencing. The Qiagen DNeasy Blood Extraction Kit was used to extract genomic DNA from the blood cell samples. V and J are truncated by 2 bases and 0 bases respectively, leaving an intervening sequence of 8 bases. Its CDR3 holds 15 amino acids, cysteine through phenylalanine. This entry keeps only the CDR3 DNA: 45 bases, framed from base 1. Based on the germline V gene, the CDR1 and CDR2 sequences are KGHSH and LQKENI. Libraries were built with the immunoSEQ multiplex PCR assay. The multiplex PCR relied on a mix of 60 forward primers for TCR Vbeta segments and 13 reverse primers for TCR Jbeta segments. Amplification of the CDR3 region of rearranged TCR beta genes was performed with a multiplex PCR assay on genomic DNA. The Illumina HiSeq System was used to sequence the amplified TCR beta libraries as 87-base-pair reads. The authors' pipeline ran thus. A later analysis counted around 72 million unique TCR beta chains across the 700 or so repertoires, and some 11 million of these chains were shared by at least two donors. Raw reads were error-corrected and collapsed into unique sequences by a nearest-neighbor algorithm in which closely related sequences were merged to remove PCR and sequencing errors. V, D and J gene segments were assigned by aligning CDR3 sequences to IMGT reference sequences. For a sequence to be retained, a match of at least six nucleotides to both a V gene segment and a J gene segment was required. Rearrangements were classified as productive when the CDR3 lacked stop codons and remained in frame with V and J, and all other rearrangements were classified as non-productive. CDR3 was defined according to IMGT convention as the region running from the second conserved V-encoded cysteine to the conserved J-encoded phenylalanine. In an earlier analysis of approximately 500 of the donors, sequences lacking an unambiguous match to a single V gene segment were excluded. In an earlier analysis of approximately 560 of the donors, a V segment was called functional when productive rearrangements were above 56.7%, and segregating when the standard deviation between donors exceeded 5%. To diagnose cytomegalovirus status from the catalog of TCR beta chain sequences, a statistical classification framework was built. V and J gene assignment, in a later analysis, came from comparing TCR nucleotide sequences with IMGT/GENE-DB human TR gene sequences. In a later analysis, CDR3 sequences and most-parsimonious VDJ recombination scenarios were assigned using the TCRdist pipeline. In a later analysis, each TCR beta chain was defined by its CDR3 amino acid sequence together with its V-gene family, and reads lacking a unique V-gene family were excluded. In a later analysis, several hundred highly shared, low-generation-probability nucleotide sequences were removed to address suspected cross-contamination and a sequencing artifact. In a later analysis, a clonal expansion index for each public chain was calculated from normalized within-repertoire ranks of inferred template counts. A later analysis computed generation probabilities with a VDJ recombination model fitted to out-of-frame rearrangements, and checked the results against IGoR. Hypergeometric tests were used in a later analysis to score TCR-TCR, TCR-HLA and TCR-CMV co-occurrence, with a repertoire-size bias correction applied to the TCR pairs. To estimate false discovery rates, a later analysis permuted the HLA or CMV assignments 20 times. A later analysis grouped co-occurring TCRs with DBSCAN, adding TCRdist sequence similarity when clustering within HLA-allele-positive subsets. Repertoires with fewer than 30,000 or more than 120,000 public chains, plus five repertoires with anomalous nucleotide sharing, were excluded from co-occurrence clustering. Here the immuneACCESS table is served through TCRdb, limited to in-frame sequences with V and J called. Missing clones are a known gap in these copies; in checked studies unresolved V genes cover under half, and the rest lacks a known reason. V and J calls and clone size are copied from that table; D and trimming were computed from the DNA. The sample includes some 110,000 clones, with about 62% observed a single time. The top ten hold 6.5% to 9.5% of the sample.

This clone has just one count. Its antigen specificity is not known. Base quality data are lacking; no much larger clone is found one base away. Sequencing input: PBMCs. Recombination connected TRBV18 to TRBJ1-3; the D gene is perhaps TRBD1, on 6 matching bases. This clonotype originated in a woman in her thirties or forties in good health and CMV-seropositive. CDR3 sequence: CASSPDRSSGNTIYF. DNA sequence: TGTGCCAGCTCACCAGACAGGTCCTCTGGAAACACCATATATTTT.